The T cell receptor beta chain described here comes from a study of immune evolution from preneoplasia to lung adenocarcinoma. Germline values: CDR1 SGHTA, CDR2 FQGNSA. V was cut by 7 bases and J by 9 bases, with 16 bases left in between. The CDR3 totals 13 residues. Using immunoSEQ multiplex PCR, the repertoire was profiled, and TCRdb retains in-frame clones only, with some absent. The data contain roughly 4,200 clones, 79% of them singletons. Nucleic acids came from premalignant or tumor cells enriched by macro-dissection. The chain is built from TRBV7-2 and TRBJ2-1; D ambiguous. The sample was FFPE invasive lung adenocarcinoma tissue. The sequence was obtained from a person between 35 and 60 years old with lung adenocarcinoma. Some clones in this sample may be carry-over from other donors' samples. The CDR3 sequence is CASTLTPLSEQFF. The CDR3 DNA reads as TGTGCCAGCACCCTGACGCCCTTGAGTGAGCAGTTCTTC.